One and the same sample provided the 5 T cell receptor beta chains below, sequenced in a study of tumor-infiltrating lymphocytes in primary liver carcinoma. Without any cell sorting, about 20-31 mg of bulk tissue yielded co-extracted RNA and DNA. The authors made TCR beta cDNA from roughly 480 ng total RNA with a constant-region primer. It was through three nested multiplex PCR rounds of slightly modified ARM-PCR that TCR beta libraries arose. TRBV1-TRBV30 forward primers paired with a C-beta reverse primer drove the first two PCR rounds, about 10 cycles each. Each CDR3 protein is one row after TCRdb ran MiXCR on the multiplex PCR reads. Of tens of thousands of distinct CDR3 sequences listed, 75% to 80% are singletons. The material sequenced was liver tumor tissue from sampling region 3. The subset: tumor region T3, left-lateral pole. Source of these receptors: a man in his forties with primary liver carcinoma and hepatitis B virus infection.

As concerns this clonotype: The junction departs from the called germline gene at one end, perhaps through a read error. The chain carries TRBV11-2 and TRBJ1-1; D gene uncertain. From germline, CDR1 is SGHAT and CDR2 FQNNGV. The CDR3 loop spans 13 amino acids. CDR3 sequence (DNA): TGTGCCAGCAGCTTAATAGGTAACACTGAAACTTTCTTT. Translating gives CASSLIGNTETFF. The variable domain in full, completed from reference TRBV11-2 and TRBJ1-1, reads EAGVAQSPRYKIIEKRQSVAFWCNPISGHATLYWYQQILGQGPKLLIQFQNNGVVDDSQLPKDRFSAERLKGVDSTLKIQPAKLEDSAVYLCASSLIGNTETFFGQGTRLTVV.

This clonotype showed up just a few times. It may be a read error: a sequence one base away is much more abundant. The CDR3 loop is CATSSEARYDEQFF. In nucleotides, the CDR3 is TGTGCCACCTCAAGCGAGGCACGGTACGATGAGCAGTTCTTC. The chain has TRBV24-1 and TRBJ2-1, with D unclear. V lost 9 bases, J lost 8 bases, and 19 bases lay in between. Looked up from germline, CDR1 is KGHDR and CDR2 is SFDVKD. CDR3 size: 14 residues.

The rearrangement links TRBV5-1 to TRBJ2-7, with D possibly TRBD2 on 5 matching bases. Deletions cut 6 bases from V and 13 bases from J, with 20 bases between. This CDR3 comprises 12 residues. In germline, CDR1 is SGHRS, CDR2 YFSETQ. The CDR3 reads CASNGESYDHYF. Written as DNA, the CDR3 is TGCGCCAGCAATGGGGAGTCCTACGATCACTACTTC. The variable domain in full, completed from reference TRBV5-1 and TRBJ2-7, reads KAGVTQTPRYLIKTRGQQVTLSCSPISGHRSVSWYQQTPGQGLQFLFEYFSETQRNKGNFPGRFSGRQFSNSRSEMNVSTLELGDSALYLCASNGESYDHYFGPGTRLTVT.

The table lists this clonotype with many counts. This clone may be a read error of a much larger clone one base away. As DNA, the CDR3 is TGTGCCACCAGTTTGGCGGGACTAGCGGGGGATACGCAGTATTTT. Translated, it gives CATSLAGLAGDTQYF. V usage is TRBV28 and J usage is TRBJ2-3; TRBD2 matches at 13 bases. The CDR3 is 15 residues long. Germline values: CDR1 MDHEN, CDR2 SYDVKM.

A word on this clonotype: At one end, the junction sequence differs from germline, possibly due to a read error. The rearrangement joins TRBV4-3 to TRBJ2-7; maybe TRBD1 (5 bases). Germline assignment: CDR1 LGHNA and CDR2 YSLEER. This CDR3 has 16 residues. CDR3 residues: CASSQDLGRTPYKRYF. CDR3 in DNA: TGCGCCAGTAGCCAAGATTTGGGCAGGACACCCTACAAGCGGTACTTC.